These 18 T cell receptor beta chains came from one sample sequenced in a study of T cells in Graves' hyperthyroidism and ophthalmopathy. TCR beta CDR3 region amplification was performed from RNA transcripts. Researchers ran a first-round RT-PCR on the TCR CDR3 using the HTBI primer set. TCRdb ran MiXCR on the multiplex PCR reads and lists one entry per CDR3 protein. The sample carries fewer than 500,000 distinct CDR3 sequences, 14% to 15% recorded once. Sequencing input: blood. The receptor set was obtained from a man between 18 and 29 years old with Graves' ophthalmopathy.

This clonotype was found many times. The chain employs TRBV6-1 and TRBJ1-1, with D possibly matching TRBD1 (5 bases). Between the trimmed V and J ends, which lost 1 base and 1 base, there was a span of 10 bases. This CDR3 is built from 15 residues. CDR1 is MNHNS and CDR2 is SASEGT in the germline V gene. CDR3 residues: CASSEGGETNTEAFF. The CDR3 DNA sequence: TGTGCCAGCAGTGAAGGGGGCGAAACGAACACTGAAGCTTTCTTT.

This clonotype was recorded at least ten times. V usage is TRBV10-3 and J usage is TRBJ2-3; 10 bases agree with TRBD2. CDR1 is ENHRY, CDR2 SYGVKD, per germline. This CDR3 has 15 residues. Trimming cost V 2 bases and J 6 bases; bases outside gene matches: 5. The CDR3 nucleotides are TGTGCCATCAGTGAGAGGCTAGCGGGGGCCGATACGCAGTATTTT. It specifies CAISERLAGADTQYF.

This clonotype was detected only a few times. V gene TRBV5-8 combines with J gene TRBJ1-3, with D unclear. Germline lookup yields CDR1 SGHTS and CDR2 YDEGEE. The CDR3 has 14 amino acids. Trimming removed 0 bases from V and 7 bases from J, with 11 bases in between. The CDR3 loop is CASSLGVPMNTIYF. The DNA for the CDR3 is TGTGCCAGCAGCTTGGGGGTCCCCATGAACACCATATATTTT.

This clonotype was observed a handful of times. DNA of the CDR3: TGTGCCAGCAGTTACGGGGCAGGTGCTAGACATGAAAAACTGTTTTTT. It translates to CASSYGAGARHEKLFF. The gene calls are TRBV6-5 and TRBJ1-4; weak D call: TRBD1 (5 bases). Trimming stripped 2 bases from V and 6 bases from J, with 16 bases between. Germline V gene data show CDR1 as MNHEY and CDR2 as SVGAGI. The CDR3 extends over 16 amino acids.

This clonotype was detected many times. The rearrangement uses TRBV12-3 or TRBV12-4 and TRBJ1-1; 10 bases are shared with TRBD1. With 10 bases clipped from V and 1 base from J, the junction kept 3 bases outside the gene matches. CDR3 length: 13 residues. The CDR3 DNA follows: TGTGCCACTGGGACAGGGGAGAACACTGAAGCTTTCTTT. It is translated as CATGTGENTEAFF.

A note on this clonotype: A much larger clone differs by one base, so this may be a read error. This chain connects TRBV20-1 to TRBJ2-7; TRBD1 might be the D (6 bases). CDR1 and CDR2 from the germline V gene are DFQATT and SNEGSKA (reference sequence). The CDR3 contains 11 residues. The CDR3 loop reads CSAYRDYVQYF. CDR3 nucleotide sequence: TGCAGTGCTTACAGGGATTACGTGCAGTACTTC.

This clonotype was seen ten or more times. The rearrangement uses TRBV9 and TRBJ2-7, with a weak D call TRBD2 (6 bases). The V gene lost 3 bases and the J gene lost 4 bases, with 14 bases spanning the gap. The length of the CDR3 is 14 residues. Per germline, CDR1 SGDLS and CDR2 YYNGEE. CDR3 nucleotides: TGTGCCAGCAGCGCTTCCGGGACTTCATACGAGCAGTACTTC. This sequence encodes CASSASGTSYEQYF. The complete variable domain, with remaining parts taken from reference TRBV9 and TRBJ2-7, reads DSGVTQTPKHLITATGQRVTLRCSPRSGDLSVYWYQQSLDQGLQFLIQYYNGEERAKGNILERFSAQQFPDLHSELNLSSLELGDSALYFCASSASGTSYEQYFGPGTRLTVT.

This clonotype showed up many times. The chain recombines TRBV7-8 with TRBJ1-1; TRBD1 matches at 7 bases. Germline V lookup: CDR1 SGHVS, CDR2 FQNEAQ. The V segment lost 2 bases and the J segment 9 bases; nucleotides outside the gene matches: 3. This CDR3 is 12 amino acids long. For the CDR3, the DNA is TGTGCCAGCAGCTTATGGGACAGCAAAGCTTTCTTT. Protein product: CASSLWDSKAFF.

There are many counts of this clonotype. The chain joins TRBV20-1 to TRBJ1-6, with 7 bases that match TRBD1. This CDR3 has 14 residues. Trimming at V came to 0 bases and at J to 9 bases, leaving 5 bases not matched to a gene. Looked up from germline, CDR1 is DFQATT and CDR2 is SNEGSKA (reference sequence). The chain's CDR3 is CSAREGQLSSPLHF. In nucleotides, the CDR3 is TGCAGTGCTAGAGAGGGACAGCTCAGTTCACCCCTCCACTTT.

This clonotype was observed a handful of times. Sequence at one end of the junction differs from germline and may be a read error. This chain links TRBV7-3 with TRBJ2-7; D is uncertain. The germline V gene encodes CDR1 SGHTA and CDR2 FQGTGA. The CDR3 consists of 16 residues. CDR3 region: CASSFGNLLGSYGQYF. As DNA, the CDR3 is TGTGCCAGCAGTTTTGGGAACTTGTTGGGCTCCTACGGGCAGTACTTC. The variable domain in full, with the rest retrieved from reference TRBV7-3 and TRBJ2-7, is GAGVSQTPSNKVTEKGKYVELRCDPISGHTALYWYRQSLGQGPEFLIYFQGTGAADDSGLPNDRFFAVRPEGSVSTLKIQRTERGDSAVYLCASSFGNLLGSYGQYFGPGTRLTVT.

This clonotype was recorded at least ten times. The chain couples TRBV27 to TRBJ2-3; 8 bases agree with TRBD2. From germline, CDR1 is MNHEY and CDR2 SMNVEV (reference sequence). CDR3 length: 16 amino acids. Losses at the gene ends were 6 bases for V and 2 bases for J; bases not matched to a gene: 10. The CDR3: CASRPSPTSDTDTQYF. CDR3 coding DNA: TGTGCCAGCAGGCCTTCCCCGACTAGCGACACAGATACGCAGTATTTT.

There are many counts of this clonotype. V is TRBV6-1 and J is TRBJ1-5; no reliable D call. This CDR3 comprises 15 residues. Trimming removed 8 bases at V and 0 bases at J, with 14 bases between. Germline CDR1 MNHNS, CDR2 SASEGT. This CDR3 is CASDRARSSNQPQHF. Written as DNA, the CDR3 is TGTGCCAGCGATCGCGCCCGAAGTAGCAATCAGCCCCAGCATTTT.

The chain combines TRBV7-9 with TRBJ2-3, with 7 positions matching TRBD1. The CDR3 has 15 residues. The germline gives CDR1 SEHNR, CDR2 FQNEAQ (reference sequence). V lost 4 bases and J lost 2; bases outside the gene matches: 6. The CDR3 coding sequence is TGTGCCAGCAGCTCGACAGGGCTGGACACAGATACGCAGTATTTT. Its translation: CASSSTGLDTDTQYF.

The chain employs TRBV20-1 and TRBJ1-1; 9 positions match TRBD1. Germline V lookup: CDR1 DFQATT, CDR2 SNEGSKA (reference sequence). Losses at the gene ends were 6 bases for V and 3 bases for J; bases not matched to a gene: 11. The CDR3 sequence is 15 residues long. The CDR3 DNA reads TGCAGTGCACCTGGGACAGGGTTCGGGTACACTGAAGCTTTCTTT. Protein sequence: CSAPGTGFGYTEAFF.

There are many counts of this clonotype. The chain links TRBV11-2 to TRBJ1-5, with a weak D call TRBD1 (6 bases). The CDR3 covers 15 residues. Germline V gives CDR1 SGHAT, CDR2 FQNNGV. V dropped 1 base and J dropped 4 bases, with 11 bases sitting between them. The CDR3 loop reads CASSLGTARNQPQHF. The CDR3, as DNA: TGTGCCAGCAGCTTAGGGACAGCAAGGAATCAGCCCCAGCATTTT.

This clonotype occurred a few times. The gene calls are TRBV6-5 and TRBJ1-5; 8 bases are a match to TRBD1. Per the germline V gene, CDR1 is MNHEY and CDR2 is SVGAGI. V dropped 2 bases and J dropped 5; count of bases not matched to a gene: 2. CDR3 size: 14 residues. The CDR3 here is CASSYDRGYQPQHF. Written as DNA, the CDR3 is TGTGCCAGCAGTTACGACAGGGGTTATCAGCCCCAGCATTTT.

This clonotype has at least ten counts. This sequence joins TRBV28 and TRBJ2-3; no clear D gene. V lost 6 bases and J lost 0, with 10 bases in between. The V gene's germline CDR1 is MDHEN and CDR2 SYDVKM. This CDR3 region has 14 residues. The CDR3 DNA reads TGTGCCAGCAGCCGGGCTGCTAGCACAGATACGCAGTATTTT. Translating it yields CASSRAASTDTQYF.

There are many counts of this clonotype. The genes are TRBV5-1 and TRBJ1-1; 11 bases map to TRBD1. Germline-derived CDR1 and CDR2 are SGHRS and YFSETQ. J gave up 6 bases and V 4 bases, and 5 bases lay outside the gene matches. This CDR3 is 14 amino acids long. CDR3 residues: CASSSGQGASEAFF. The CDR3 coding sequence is TGCGCCAGCAGCAGCGGACAGGGGGCCTCTGAAGCTTTCTTT.